This T cell receptor (beta chain) was identified in a study of CXCR3-negative and CXCR3-positive naive CD8 T cells. In the study overall: Sequencing brought in 130 million to 150 million TRB reads altogether, and each library got about 1.5 +/- 0.3 million.

Study-wide results and limits: Diversity ran similarly high across both naive subsets but far lower in memory CD8+ cells. Surface CD5 looked about the same in the naive subsets, so the authors worked out TCR strength from TRB CDR3 properties.

Researchers prepared the TRB cDNA libraries using 5' RACE with UMI labels. TCRdb reprocessed the 5' RACE reads and reports one entry per CDR3 protein, with no DNA. This sample contains about 22,000 distinct CDR3 sequences. CDR3 length: 13 amino acids. The germline CDR1 and CDR2 sequences are LGHNA and YSLEER. Concerning this clonotype: The target antigen is unknown.

The sequence came from a human donor in good health. Some clones in this sample may be carry-over from other donors' samples. The V call is TRBV4-3, the J call TRBJ1-5; TCRdb's D call of TRBD1 is untestable without DNA. The sample consisted of memory CD8+ T cells from blood. CDR3 sequence: CASSPRGRQPQHF.